The 8 T cell receptor beta chains listed next were all sequenced from one sample in a study of blood T cell repertoires in COVID-19. Data came from immunoSEQ multiplex PCR; TCRdb stores just in-frame clones and leaves some out. The data show a few hundred thousand clones, roughly nine tenths seen once. The sequencing sample was made of PBMCs or T cells enriched from blood (not recorded which). These receptors originate from a human donor in a cohort exposed to, infected with or recovered from COVID-19 (not recorded which). The donor label of this sample is uncertain.

The rearrangement links TRBV7-9 to TRBJ1-4; 8 bases match TRBD1. The germline gives CDR1 SEHNR, CDR2 FQNEAQ (reference sequence). The CDR3 totals 17 residues. The V gene end was trimmed by 3 bases and the J gene end by 8 bases; junction bases not matched to a gene: 14. The CDR3 DNA reads TGTGCCAGCAGCTTGGCGACAGGGGCCATGTTTAGGGAAAAACTGTTTTTT. Amino acid sequence: CASSLATGAMFREKLFF.

The chain uses TRBV2 and TRBJ1-6; tentatively, D is TRBD1 (5 bases). V lost 6 bases and J lost 6, with 15 bases in between. The CDR3 consists of 15 residues. CDR1 SNHLY and CDR2 FYNNEI come from the germline V gene. In nucleotides, the CDR3 is TGTGCCAGCAGCGGGAGGGGTTTGGGTAATTCACCCCTCCACTTT. It yields the protein CASSGRGLGNSPLHF.

V and J are TRBV30 and TRBJ2-2; D is uncertain. The CDR3 loop spans 13 amino acids. Trimming left V 7 bases short and J 2 bases short, with 11 bases between. The germline V gene has CDR1 GTSNPN and CDR2 SVGIG (reference sequence). The CDR3 nucleotides read TGTGCCTTGCGCAAAATAAACACCGGGGAGCTGTTTTTT. It translates to CALRKINTGELFF. Drawing the rest from reference TRBV30 and TRBJ2-2, the complete variable domain is SQTIHQWPATLVQPVGSPLSLECTVEGTSNPNLYWYRQAAGRGLQLLFYSVGIGQISSEVPQNLSASRPQDRQFILSSKKLLLSDSGFYLCALRKINTGELFFGEGSRLTVL.

The gene calls are TRBV4-2 and TRBJ2-3; D is undetermined. The germline CDR1 and CDR2 sequences are LGHNA and YNFKEQ. Between the trimmed V and J ends, which lost 8 bases and 5 bases, there was a span of 5 bases. The CDR3 has 10 residues. The CDR3 bases are TGTGCCAGCGGGCGAGATACGCAGTATTTT. This gives the protein CASGRDTQYF.

The chain recombines TRBV19 with TRBJ1-5, with D perhaps matching TRBD1 (5 bases). The V gene lost 6 bases and the J gene lost 5 bases, with 17 bases spanning the gap. CDR1 and CDR2 (germline): LNHDA, SQIVND (reference sequence). The CDR3 is 15 residues long. In nucleotides, the CDR3 is TGTGCCAGTAGGTCAACAGGCTCCCTTCATCAGCCCCAGCATTTT. Its protein product is CASRSTGSLHQPQHF.

The chain links TRBV19 to TRBJ1-6; 11 bases line up with TRBD1. The CDR3 is 15 residues long. Germline V gene lookup returns CDR1 LNHDA and CDR2 SQIVND (reference sequence). Trimming at V came to 5 bases and at J to 7 bases, leaving 4 bases not matched to a gene. The CDR3 sequence: CASSVGTGGNSPLHF. The CDR3 DNA follows: TGTGCCAGTAGTGTGGGGACAGGGGGGAATTCACCCCTCCACTTT.

This clone was picked up a small number of times. The rearrangement joins TRBV4-3 to TRBJ1-5, with unresolved D. V was clipped by 1 base and J by 3 bases, with 10 bases between them. CDR3 length: 15 residues. CDR1 is LGHNA, CDR2 YSLEER, per germline. CDR3 region: CASSQARVLNQPQHF. The CDR3 region has the DNA TGCGCCAGCAGCCAAGCACGGGTTCTCAATCAGCCCCAGCATTTT.

The chain links TRBV6-5 to TRBJ1-1, with 8 bases that match TRBD1. The germline CDR1 and CDR2 sequences are MNHEY and SVGAGI. This CDR3 region has 15 residues. The V segment lost 5 bases and the J segment 2 bases; nucleotides outside the gene matches: 7. The CDR3 sequence is CASSLSDRANTEAFF. The CDR3 coding sequence is TGTGCCAGCAGTCTATCGGACAGGGCCAACACTGAAGCTTTCTTT.